Listed below are T cell receptor beta chains from one sample, sequenced in a study of metastatic and nonmetastatic thyroid tumors. TCRdb re-analyzed the PCR reads using MiXCR. Of tens of thousands of clones in the sample, roughly 17% are singletons; the top ten hold approximately 4.5%. The sequenced sample was blood. These receptors were collected from a female donor with papillary thyroid cancer or a benign thyroid nodule (not recorded which). Some clones in this sample may be carry-over from other donors' samples. Each CDR3 is given with its conserved first and last residue. The D gene is left open where the match is weak. Size tells how often a clone was seen (once, few, many) or the class of an expanded clone, and some rows leave it out.

V,J,size,D,CDR3,DNA
TRBV3-1,TRBJ2-2,.,TRBD1,CASSHDRGTGELFF,TGTGCCAGCAGCCATGACAGGGGAACCGGGGAGCTGTTTTTT
TRBV7-9,TRBJ2-7,many,TRBD2,CASSHAAGDEQYF,TGTGCCAGCAGCCACGCGGCGGGGGACGAGCAGTACTTC
TRBV20-1,TRBJ2-1,.,TRBD1,CSGPGQGTNEQFF,TGCAGTGGTCCGGGACAGGGAACCAATGAGCAGTTCTTC
TRBV7-9,TRBJ2-7,few,.,CASSSGQRLYEQYF,TGTGCCAGCAGCTCCGGACAGCGCCTATACGAGCAGTACTTC
TRBV7-2,TRBJ2-7,once,.,CASSMDGASYEQYF,TGTGCCAGCAGCATGGACGGCGCCTCCTACGAGCAGTACTTC
TRBV6-2/TRBV6-3,TRBJ1-6,.,TRBD1,CASSQSRTGNYNSPLHF,TGTGCCAGCAGCCAATCTCGGACAGGGAATTATAATTCACCCCTCCACTTT
TRBV20-1,TRBJ1-3,few,TRBD1,CSVQGGHTIYF,TGCAGTGTACAGGGGGGACACACCATATATTTT
TRBV11-1,TRBJ2-6,few,TRBD1,CASSLGTGHSGANVLTF,TGTGCCAGCAGCTTAGGGACAGGGCACTCTGGGGCCAACGTTCTGACTTTC
TRBV25-1,TRBJ1-1,many,.,CASKGQNTEAFF,TGTGCCAGCAAAGGACAGAACACTGAAGCTTTCTTT
TRBV20-1,TRBJ1-2,many,TRBD1,CSAPLTRTGGGGYTF,TGCAGTGCTCCCCTCACTCGGACAGGGGGGGGCGGCTACACCTTC
TRBV5-6,TRBJ1-2,.,TRBD1,CASSPTGGEEAYGYTF,TGTGCCAGCAGCCCGACAGGGGGCGAGGAAGCCTATGGCTACACCTTC
TRBV7-8,TRBJ2-2,many,.,CASSLSFQRTGELFF,TGTGCCAGCAGCTTAAGTTTTCAACGCACCGGGGAGCTGTTTTTT
TRBV5-1,TRBJ2-2,many,.,CASSSRDTFNTGELFF,TGCGCCAGCAGCTCCCGGGACACCTTCAACACCGGGGAGCTGTTTTTT
TRBV27,TRBJ2-2,many,.,CASSLSWPAVGAFGELFF,TGTGCCAGCAGTTTATCTTGGCCGGCCGTTGGAGCTTTCGGGGAGCTGTTTTTT
TRBV28,TRBJ2-1,medium-sized,.,CASSFRSLGDEQFF,TGTGCCAGCAGTTTTCGGAGCTTAGGGGATGAGCAGTTCTTC
TRBV24-1,TRBJ1-1,medium-sized,.,CATSDRTEAFF,TGTGCCACCAGTGACCGGACTGAAGCTTTCTTT
TRBV6-1,TRBJ1-3,few,.,CASSDQSSGNTIYF,TGTGCCAGCAGTGACCAGAGCTCTGGAAACACCATATATTTT
TRBV10-3,TRBJ1-2,once,.,CAISESARASVYTF,TGTGCCATCAGTGAGTCAGCACGGGCAAGCGTATACACCTTC
TRBV19,TRBJ2-3,many,.,CASATRQSTDTQYF,TGTGCCAGTGCCACCCGACAGAGCACAGATACGCAGTATTTT
TRBV18,TRBJ1-3,many,.,CASSPDSGNTIYF,TGTGCCAGCTCACCGGACTCTGGAAACACCATATATTTT
TRBV6-6,TRBJ1-4,.,.,CASSYSMVSEKLFF,TGTGCCAGCAGTTACTCCATGGTGAGTGAAAAACTGTTTTTT
TRBV9,TRBJ1-6,few,.,CASSGSNSPLHF,TGTGCCAGCAGCGGCAGTAATTCACCCCTCCACTTT
TRBV2,TRBJ2-1,.,.,CASSDHYNEQFF,TGTGCCAGCAGTGACCACTACAATGAGCAGTTCTTC
TRBV4-1,TRBJ1-1,many,TRBD1,CASSQAQGAAEAFF,TGCGCCAGCAGCCAAGCTCAGGGGGCGGCTGAAGCTTTCTTT
TRBV30,TRBJ1-2,many,TRBD1,CAWSSPGGVSYGYTF,TGTGCCTGGAGTTCCCCAGGGGGCGTAAGCTATGGCTACACCTTC
TRBV6-5,TRBJ2-3,.,TRBD2,CASRVMGEVAGISDTQYF,TGTGCCAGCAGGGTAATGGGGGAGGTAGCGGGAATTTCAGATACGCAGTATTTT
TRBV30,TRBJ1-3,.,.,CAWSVAEYSGNTIYF,TGTGCCTGGAGTGTTGCAGAATACTCTGGAAACACCATATATTTT
TRBV7-6,TRBJ1-1,.,.,CASSVTGRRGTEAFF,TGTGCCAGCAGCGTAACAGGGCGACGGGGCACTGAAGCTTTCTTT
TRBV20-1,TRBJ1-2,many,.,CVGGTAMDYGYTF,TGCGTGGGGGGGACCGCGATGGACTATGGCTACACCTTC
TRBV10-3,TRBJ1-1,.,.,CAISESQSIAFF,TGTGCCATCAGTGAGTCTCAGAGTATCGCTTTCTTT
TRBV2,TRBJ2-7,many,TRBD1,CAGHQETGKFGEQYF,TGTGCCGGCCACCAAGAGACAGGGAAGTTTGGCGAGCAGTACTTC
TRBV10-3,TRBJ2-1,few,.,CAISSRERDEQFF,TGTGCCATCAGTTCCAGGGAGAGGGATGAGCAGTTCTTC
TRBV6-4,TRBJ2-3,.,TRBD1,CASIRDRNAAGDTQYF,TGTGCCAGCATCCGGGACAGAAACGCGGCTGGGGATACGCAGTATTTT
TRBV12-3/TRBV12-4,TRBJ2-2,few,.,CASSPWTAGNTLELFF,TGTGCCAGCAGTCCGTGGACAGCCGGGAACACCTTGGAGCTGTTTTTT
TRBV12-3/TRBV12-4,TRBJ1-1,many,.,CASSSGTPEAFF,TGTGCCAGCAGTTCGGGTACCCCTGAAGCTTTCTTT